Detailed here is one T cell receptor (beta chain). Antigen unknown. This entry is derived from a study of radiotherapy plus CTLA-4 blockade in lung cancer. At the level of the study: Objective response was observed in roughly 17% of patients, and disease control in about 30%. Study observations and caveats: Some TCR clones had been derived from tumors. These clones expanded in peripheral blood after radiotherapy plus ipilimumab. With interferon-beta, early dynamics of blood T cell clones were reported to best predict response.

TCRdb keeps only in-frame clones here, not all; method: immunoSEQ multiplex PCR. Found here are some 34,000 clones, roughly 72% of them singletons; the top ten hold roughly 10%. With ipilimumab providing CTLA-4 blockade, focal radiation was administered to patients who had chemo-refractory metastatic non-small-cell lung cancer. This receptor was taken from a human donor with non-small cell lung cancer who had stable disease on radiotherapy plus ipilimumab. Specimen: peripheral blood, collected from a patient treated with radiotherapy plus ipilimumab.

CDR3 nucleotide sequence: TGTGCCAGCAGCCCTCGGACTCCTCAGCCCCAGCATTTT. Amino acids: CASSPRTPQPQHF. The chain uses TRBV7-8 and TRBJ1-5; no clear D. Between the trimmed V and J ends, which lost 5 bases and 6 bases, there was a span of 11 bases. Germline loops: CDR1 SGHVS, CDR2 FQNEAQ. The CDR3 consists of 13 residues.